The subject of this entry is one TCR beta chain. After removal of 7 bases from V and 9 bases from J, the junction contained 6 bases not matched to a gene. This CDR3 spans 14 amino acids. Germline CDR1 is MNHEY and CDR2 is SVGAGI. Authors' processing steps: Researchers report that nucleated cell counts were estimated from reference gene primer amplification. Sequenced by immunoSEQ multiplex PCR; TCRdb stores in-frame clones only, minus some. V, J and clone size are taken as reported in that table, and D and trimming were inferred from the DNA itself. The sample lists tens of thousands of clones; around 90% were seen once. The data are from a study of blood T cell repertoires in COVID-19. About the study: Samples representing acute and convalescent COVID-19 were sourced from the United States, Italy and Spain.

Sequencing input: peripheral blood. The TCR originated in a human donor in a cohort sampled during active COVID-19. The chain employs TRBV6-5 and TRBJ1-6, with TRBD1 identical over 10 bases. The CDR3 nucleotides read TGTGCCAGCATATCCCGGGACAGGGGTTCACCCCTCCACTTT. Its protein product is CASISRDRGSPLHF.